This paragraph covers one TCR beta chain sequence. V was shortened by 5 bases and J by 0 bases, with 11 bases between the two germline ends. The CDR3 has 14 residues. The V gene's germline CDR1 is LNHDA and CDR2 SQIVND (reference sequence). This sample is part of a study of blood T cell repertoires in COVID-19. As for the study in general: COVID-19 samples, acute and convalescent, were from the United States, Italy and Spain. T cells, B-cell-depleted T cells, or PBMCs provided the cDNA or gDNA that served as material.

Original data processing: Estimation of nucleated cell counts relied on the amplification of reference gene primers. Assay used: immunoSEQ multiplex PCR; TCRdb lists only in-frame clones, some missing. The DNA gave D and trimming, while V, J and clone size come from that table. The sample consists of 53,000 or so clones, 86% of them appearing once. V is TRBV19 and J is TRBJ2-7; D may be TRBD1 (6 bases). Sample: peripheral blood. The TCR comes from a man aged 80 or over with acute or convalescent COVID-19. CDR3 protein: CASSLQGPSYEQYF. As DNA, the CDR3 is TGTGCCAGTAGTTTACAGGGACCCTCCTACGAGCAGTACTTC.